Below, one T cell receptor beta chain is given with its context. The CDR3 runs to 15 residues. Germline CDR1 reads ENHRY; CDR2 reads SYGVKD. The ends were cut back, 7 bases at V and 0 bases at J, with 15 bases in the middle. The sample comes from a study of blood T cell repertoires in COVID-19. Study background: Researchers got acute and convalescent COVID-19 samples from the United States, Italy and Spain.

In the study's own analysis: Reference gene primer amplification in the assay estimated nucleated cell counts. TCRdb keeps only in-frame clones here, not all; method: immunoSEQ multiplex PCR. V and J calls and clone size are those listed in that table; D and trimming were worked out from the DNA. The data show around 49,000 clones, 80% to 90% seen once. Sequencing was carried out using peripheral blood. This chain uses TRBV10-3 with TRBJ1-1; possible D gene TRBD1, 5 bases. The origin of this receptor is a human donor in a cohort sampled during active COVID-19. Here the CDR3 DNA reads TGTGCCATCAAGAGTTGGGGCAGTCTGAACACTGAAGCTTTCTTT. Translation: CAIKSWGSLNTEAFF.